This T cell receptor beta chain originates from a study of T-cell reconstitution after alpha-beta-depleted transplantation in children. Whole-study findings and limits: After one year, T-cell counts and TCRbeta diversity mostly came from new T cells. The study traced high day-60 TCRbeta diversity in some patients to surviving recipient T cells and thymic progenitors. Reportedly, roughly two months post-transplant, alpha-beta T cells arose from several hundred expanded graft clones.

The germline V gene has CDR1 LGHNA and CDR2 YSLEER. The length of the CDR3 is 14 residues. V was pared by 0 bases and J by 12 bases, with 12 bases between. There are many counts of this clonotype. The antigen is not known. Preparation of the TCRbeta library was carried out with unique molecular identifiers. Each CDR3 protein is one row after TCRdb ran MiXCR on the PCR reads. The sample lists 450,000 to 550,000 distinct CDR3 sequences; around 10% were seen once. This receptor was obtained from a female patient under 10 years old who had a stem cell transplant for aplastic anemia, so the T cells may come from the graft donor. The chain recombines TRBV4-3 with TRBJ2-6; D remains unclear. The specimen was PBMCs, mostly from graft donor cells, collected 180 days after TCRalphabeta/CD19-depleted stem cell transplant. The CDR3 nucleotides are TGCGCCAGCAGCCAAGAAACACGGCTAGGCGTCCTGACTTTC. Amino acids: CASSQETRLGVLTF.